This T cell receptor beta chain was obtained from a study of Graves' ophthalmopathy and Graves' hyperthyroidism. The study's findings and limits: A model built from 13 signatures distinguished ophthalmopathy from stable hyperthyroidism with approximately 88% sensitivity and 81.08% specificity. The study's model predicted ophthalmopathy progression at about 71% sensitivity and about 72% specificity.

This clonotype was seen only a few times. The antigen is undetermined. Per germline, CDR1 LNHNV and CDR2 YYDKDF (reference sequence). The CDR3 covers 16 residues. Trimming cost V 3 bases and J 7 bases, with 19 bases left between them. The authors amplified TCR beta CDR3 regions from RNA transcripts. Scientists carried out first-round RT-PCR using HTBI primers and then a second-round multiplex PCR. One entry per CDR3 protein results from TCRdb running MiXCR on the multiplex PCR reads. The table records 680,000 or so distinct CDR3 sequences, 22% of them present only once. The specimen sequenced was peripheral blood. The sequence was obtained from a woman aged 18-30 years with stable Graves' hyperthyroidism. Some clones in this sample may be carry-over from other donors' samples. The chain uses TRBV15 and TRBJ1-5; D is unclear. The CDR3 DNA reads TGTGCCACCAGCAGCCCTCGGGAGGGATCTTGGCAGCCCCAGCATTTT. Translation gives CATSSPREGSWQPQHF.